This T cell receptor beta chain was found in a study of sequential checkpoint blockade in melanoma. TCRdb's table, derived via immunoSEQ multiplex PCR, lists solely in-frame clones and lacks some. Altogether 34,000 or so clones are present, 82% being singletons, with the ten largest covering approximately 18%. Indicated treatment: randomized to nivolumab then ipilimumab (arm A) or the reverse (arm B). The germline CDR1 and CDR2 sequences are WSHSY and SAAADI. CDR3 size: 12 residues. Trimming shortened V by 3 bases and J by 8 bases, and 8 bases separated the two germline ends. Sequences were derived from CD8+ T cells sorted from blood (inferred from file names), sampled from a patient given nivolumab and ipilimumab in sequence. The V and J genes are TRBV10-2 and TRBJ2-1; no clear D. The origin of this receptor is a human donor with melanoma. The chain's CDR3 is CASSESSYEQFF. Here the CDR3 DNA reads TGCGCCAGCAGTGAAAGTAGTTATGAGCAGTTCTTC.